These 15 T cell receptor beta chains were all obtained from the same sample, sequenced in a study of T cell changes during pregnancy in multiple sclerosis. Clones were sequenced by immunoSEQ multiplex PCR, and TCRdb holds only the in-frame ones, with some missing. The sample consists of around 110,000 clones, about 90% of them appearing once. The source was peripheral blood, collected before pregnancy. All receptors derive from a female donor with multiple sclerosis, enrolled in a pregnancy study.

The chain carries TRBV19 and TRBJ2-3, with 7 bases identical to TRBD2. The junction had 1 base not matched to a gene; V was cut back by 0 bases and J by 1 base. The CDR3 is made up of 15 amino acids. Per germline, CDR1 LNHDA and CDR2 SQIVND (reference sequence). The DNA for the CDR3 is TGTGCCAGTAGTATAGAGGGGAGGGGCACAGATACGCAGTATTTT. The encoded protein is CASSIEGRGTDTQYF.

The chain joins TRBV10-3 to TRBJ1-3; 9 positions agree with TRBD1. Germline V lookup: CDR1 ENHRY, CDR2 SYGVKD. The CDR3 extends over 15 amino acids. With V trimmed by 10 bases and J by 0 bases, 7 bases remained unmatched. The CDR3 region has the DNA TGTGCCACTGCCATGACAGGGGGCTCTGGAAACACCATATATTTT. Amino acids: CATAMTGGSGNTIYF.

The gene calls are TRBV29-1 and TRBJ2-3; D is uncertain. The germline V gene has CDR1 SQVTM and CDR2 ANQGSEA. The CDR3 is 14 amino acids. Trimming pared 0 bases from V and 2 bases from J, leaving 9 bases between. CDR3 nucleotide sequence: TGCAGCGTTGAAGACGCGGAAAACACAGATACGCAGTATTTT. Its protein product is CSVEDAENTDTQYF.

The chain joins TRBV7-2 to TRBJ1-6, with D possibly being TRBD1 (5 bases). V lost 2 bases and J 9 bases, leaving 14 bases between the germline ends. CDR1 SGHTA and CDR2 FQGNSA come from the germline V gene. CDR3 length equals 15 residues. The CDR3 DNA sequence: TGTGCCAGCAGCTTAAAGCAGGGTCCGACTTCACCCCTCCACTTT. Translating gives CASSLKQGPTSPLHF.

The chain joins TRBV7-2 to TRBJ2-1, with TRBD2 matching 11 bases. The CDR3 spans 16 residues. Germline lookup yields CDR1 SGHTA and CDR2 FQGNSA. The ends lost 1 base at V and 6 bases at J; junction bases unmatched: 5. The CDR3 is CASSLDSGGGSNEQFF. The CDR3, as DNA: TGTGCCAGCAGCTTAGATAGCGGGGGGGGGAGCAATGAGCAGTTCTTC.

This clone was detected only a few times. The rearrangement uses TRBV13 and TRBJ2-1; TRBD2 agrees at 11 bases. Trimming took 4 bases from V and 0 from J; bases not matched to a gene: 14. CDR3 length: 20 residues. Germline values: CDR1 PRHDT, CDR2 FYEKMQ (reference sequence). CDR3 nucleotides: TGTGCCAGCAGCTACTACAGGAGGACTAGCGGGCTAGGCTCCTACAATGAGCAGTTCTTC. The encoded protein is CASSYYRRTSGLGSYNEQFF.

The chain employs TRBV11-2 and TRBJ2-1; unclear D gene. With 0 bases removed from V and 9 bases from J, the gap between germline ends came to 12 bases. The germline V gene has CDR1 SGHAT and CDR2 FQNNGV. CDR3 length: 14 amino acids. As DNA, the CDR3 is TGTGCCAGCAGCTTAGATCTCACTCGTTTTGAGCAGTTCTTC. This translates into CASSLDLTRFEQFF.

The rearrangement joins TRBV18 to TRBJ1-2; the match to TRBD1 covers 11 bases. CDR3 length equals 19 residues. With 4 bases clipped from V and 0 bases from J, the junction kept 13 bases outside the gene matches. Germline V gives CDR1 KGHSH, CDR2 LQKENI. The CDR3 region is CASSRGQGARGLANYGYTF. The DNA for the CDR3 is TGTGCCAGCTCACGCGGACAGGGGGCGAGAGGTCTGGCTAACTATGGCTACACCTTC.

This clone has only one observation. This chain uses TRBV6-1 with TRBJ1-6; D unclear. V dropped 4 bases and J dropped 0 bases, with 16 bases sitting between them. The CDR3 has 18 amino acids. Per germline, CDR1 MNHNS and CDR2 SASEGT. The CDR3 nucleotides read TGTGCCAGCAGTGCCGAATCCAGCCGGAGCTCCTATAATTCACCCCTCCACTTT. Residues: CASSAESSRSSYNSPLHF.

This chain links TRBV19 with TRBJ1-5; TRBD1 matches 7 bases. Germline CDR1 LNHDA, CDR2 SQIVND (reference sequence). This CDR3 is built from 17 residues. With V trimmed by 2 bases and J by 7 bases, 14 bases remained unmatched. In DNA form, the CDR3 reads TGTGCCAGTAGTATAAGGGTGGCAGGGGGAGAAGGACAGCCCCAGCATTTT. Translation: CASSIRVAGGEGQPQHF.

The rearrangement uses TRBV15 and TRBJ1-1; the match to TRBD1 covers 7 bases. The CDR3 has 14 residues. CDR1 is LNHNV and CDR2 is YYDKDF in the germline V gene (reference sequence). V was clipped by 3 bases and J by 2 bases; unmatched bases: 3. Here the CDR3 DNA reads TGTGCCACCAGCAGTTGGACAGGTAACACTGAAGCTTTCTTT. Its protein is CATSSWTGNTEAFF.

The DNA for the CDR3 is TGTGCCAGCAGTTACAGCGGGACTCGGACCGGGGAGCTGTTTTTT. This translates into CASSYSGTRTGELFF. The gene calls are TRBV6-6 and TRBJ2-2, with TRBD2 identical over 7 bases. Germline lookup yields CDR1 MNHNY and CDR2 SVGAGI (reference sequence). With 2 bases clipped from V and 5 bases from J, the junction kept 5 bases outside the gene matches. The CDR3 contains 15 residues.

The chain employs TRBV29-1 and TRBJ2-1, with 7 bases that match TRBD1. Germline loops: CDR1 SQVTM, CDR2 ANQGSEA. CDR3 length: 14 residues. Trimming at V came to 4 bases and at J to 3 bases, leaving 6 bases not matched to a gene. The CDR3 here is CSVGTGALYNEQFF. CDR3 in DNA: TGCAGCGTTGGAACAGGGGCCCTCTACAATGAGCAGTTCTTC.

This chain joins TRBV30 and TRBJ2-2, with TRBD2 as a possible D gene (6 bases). Germline CDR1 is GTSNPN and CDR2 is SVGIG (reference sequence). This CDR3 comprises 17 residues. Trimming cost V 0 bases and J 3 bases, with 17 bases left between them. The CDR3 DNA follows: TGTGCCTGGAGTGTACGGGTTCGACCGGGGGACACCGGGGAGCTGTTTTTT. Translation: CAWSVRVRPGDTGELFF.

In nucleotides, the CDR3 is TGCGCCAGCAGCTCGGGACTACACGGCACAGATACGCAGTATTTT. Translated: CASSSGLHGTDTQYF. The V and J genes are TRBV5-1 and TRBJ2-3, with 7 nucleotides matching TRBD2. The CDR3 totals 15 residues. CDR1 is SGHRS, CDR2 YFSETQ, per germline. V trimming: 3 bases; J trimming: 1 base; junction bases outside the gene matches: 5.